The rows below give T cell receptor beta chains drawn from one sample of a study of metastatic and nonmetastatic thyroid tumors. TCRdb redid the clone calls on the PCR reads using MiXCR. The data hold about 69,000 clones, with around 14% observed a single time. Sample: blood. Every receptor here comes from a male donor with papillary thyroid cancer or a benign thyroid nodule (not recorded which). Some clones in this sample may be carry-over from other donors' samples. Both conserved end residues are part of each CDR3. The D gene is left open where the match is weak. The listing skips clone size in some rows; elsewhere it reads once, few, many or a size class.

>many|.|TRBV20-1|TRBJ1-1
CSASDGLRNTEAFF
TGCAGTGCTAGCGACGGACTGCGGAACACTGAAGCTTTCTTT
>many|TRBD2|TRBV9|TRBJ2-5
CASSYGGLAGEETQYF
TGTGCCAGCAGCTACGGTGGACTAGCGGGAGAAGAGACCCAGTACTTC
>.|.|TRBV9|TRBJ2-3
CASSVAYGRGAADTQYF
TGTGCCAGCAGCGTAGCTTACGGCAGGGGAGCTGCAGATACGCAGTATTTT
>few|TRBD1|TRBV18|TRBJ1-2
CASSGDSNYGYTF
TGTGCCAGCTCCGGGGACAGTAACTATGGCTACACCTTC
>many|.|TRBV24-1|TRBJ2-1
CATSDFGGLNNEQFF
TGTGCCACCAGTGATTTTGGCGGACTGAATAATGAGCAGTTCTTC
>few|.|TRBV29-1|TRBJ1-5
CSGSGGRDQHQHF
TGCAGCGGAAGCGGGGGACGCGATCAGCACCAGCATTTT
>few|TRBD2|TRBV10-3|TRBJ2-7
CAVGESNPERERYEQYF
TGTGCCGTCGGTGAGTCGAATCCGGAGCGGGAGAGGTACGAGCAGTACTTC
>many|TRBD2|TRBV4-3|TRBJ2-1
CASSQDLAGGQNEQFF
TGCGCCAGCAGCCAAGATCTAGCGGGAGGGCAAAATGAGCAGTTCTTC
>many|TRBD1|TRBV25-1|TRBJ2-7
CASSDPHLQGAEHEQYF
TGTGCCAGCAGTGACCCCCATCTACAGGGGGCAGAGCACGAGCAGTACTTC
>many|TRBD1|TRBV28|TRBJ1-5
CASRRTGGGQPQHF
TGTGCCAGCAGGCGGACAGGGGGCGGTCAGCCCCAGCATTTT
>.|TRBD1|TRBV3-1|TRBJ1-2
CASSLTPALTGRGYTF
TGTGCCAGCAGCCTCACTCCCGCCCTGACAGGGCGTGGCTACACCTTC
>many|.|TRBV7-8|TRBJ2-4
CASSLMGGARNIQYF
TGTGCCAGCAGCTTAATGGGGGGCGCGAGAAACATTCAGTACTTC
>many|TRBD1|TRBV25-1|TRBJ2-7
CASSVSGTGYFSEQYF
TGTGCCAGCAGTGTATCTGGGACAGGGTACTTCTCCGAGCAGTACTTC
>once|.|TRBV9|TRBJ2-7
CASSDIGSSYEQYF
TGTGCCAGCAGCGATATCGGGAGCTCCTACGAGCAGTACTTC
>many|.|TRBV5-1|TRBJ1-4
CASSWTQGANEKLFF
TGCGCCAGCTCCTGGACTCAGGGCGCGAATGAAAAACTGTTTTTT
>many|TRBD2|TRBV5-1|TRBJ2-5
CASTQSPPSGIETQYF
TGCGCCAGCACCCAGTCCCCCCCTAGCGGGATTGAGACCCAGTACTTC
>many|.|TRBV7-7|TRBJ2-5
CASSLVRGETQYF
TGTGCTAGCAGCTTAGTGCGAGGGGAGACCCAGTACTTC
>many|.|TRBV12-3/TRBV12-4|TRBJ1-1
CASSVDSMNTEAFF
TGTGCCAGCAGCGTCGACAGCATGAACACTGAAGCTTTCTTT
>.|.|TRBV7-9|TRBJ1-2
CASSFCPGAAYGYTF
TGTGCCAGCAGCTTTTGTCCGGGGGCTGCCTATGGCTACACCTTC
>few|TRBD1|TRBV6-1|TRBJ2-6
CASRERDRVAGANVLIF
TGTGCCAGCAGGGAACGGGACAGGGTTGCTGGGGCCAACGTCCTTATTTTC
>many|TRBD2|TRBV20-1|TRBJ2-1
CSAKRGTSGVDEQFF
TGCAGTGCTAAAAGAGGGACTAGCGGGGTCGATGAGCAGTTCTTC
>many|.|TRBV5-1|TRBJ2-3
CASSLDDGRTDTQYF
TGCGCCAGCAGCTTGGATGACGGTCGGACAGATACGCAGTATTTT
>.|.|TRBV4-1|TRBJ1-1
CASSQGSDLNTEAFF
TGCGCCAGCAGCCAAGGATCGGACCTGAACACTGAAGCTTTCTTT
>medium-sized|TRBD2|TRBV6-1|TRBJ2-7
CASNNARLAAYEQYF
TGTGCCAGCAATAATGCCCGACTAGCTGCCTACGAGCAGTACTTC
>few|.|TRBV6-2/TRBV6-3|TRBJ1-2
CASSYDTSRVFGYTF
TGTGCCAGCAGTTATGACACTTCCCGGGTTTTTGGCTACACCTTC
>.|.|TRBV28|TRBJ2-7
CASSSGTGSFSGIYEQYF
TGTGCCAGCAGTTCCGGGACCGGGAGCTTTTCGGGTATCTACGAGCAGTACTTC
>once|.|TRBV11-2|TRBJ2-1
CASILRNSYNEQFF
TGTGCCAGCATCTTGAGAAACTCCTACAATGAGCAGTTCTTC
>many|.|TRBV28|TRBJ1-5
CASSPSALYANQPQHF
TGTGCCAGCAGCCCAAGCGCCCTATATGCGAATCAGCCCCAGCATTTT
>many|.|TRBV19|TRBJ1-2
CASSPRGYGYTF
TGTGCCAGTAGTCCCCGGGGCTATGGCTACACCTTC
>.|TRBD1|TRBV7-2|TRBJ1-2
CASTPDRQCCYTF
TGTGCCAGCACCCCGGACAGGCAATGTTGCTACACCTTC
>many|.|TRBV7-9|TRBJ1-2
CASSPDPGANYGYTF
TGTGCCAGCAGCCCGGACCCCGGGGCCAACTATGGCTACACCTTC
>many|.|TRBV5-6|TRBJ2-1
CASSWASGLRGNEQFF
TGTGCCAGCAGCTGGGCATCGGGACTGCGTGGGAATGAGCAGTTCTTC
>many|.|TRBV27|TRBJ2-1
CASSSRGVRINNEQFF
TGTGCCAGCAGCTCCCGAGGGGTTCGAATAAACAATGAGCAGTTCTTC
>many|.|TRBV6-1|TRBJ2-4
CASSESGIAKNIQYF
TGTGCCAGCAGTGAGTCAGGAATCGCCAAAAACATTCAGTACTTC
>many|TRBD1|TRBV2|TRBJ2-5
CASSTPGQPVQETQYF
TGTGCCAGCAGTACTCCGGGACAGCCAGTCCAAGAGACCCAGTACTTC
>.|TRBD2|TRBV19|TRBJ2-1
CASSPEKVSGGYNEQFF
TGTGCCAGTAGTCCCGAAAAGGTGTCGGGAGGATACAATGAGCAGTTCTTC
>many|TRBD2|TRBV7-9|TRBJ2-1
CASSVSPGLAFSNEQFF
TGTGCCAGCAGCGTATCCCCGGGACTAGCGTTCAGCAATGAGCAGTTCTTC
>.|TRBD2|TRBV27|TRBJ2-7
CASSSAGVDPYEQYF
TGTGCCAGCAGTTCAGCGGGGGTTGACCCCTACGAGCAGTACTTC
>many|TRBD2|TRBV20-1|TRBJ2-1
CSASQGLTVREQFF
TGCAGTGCTTCTCAGGGACTAACTGTACGTGAGCAGTTCTTC
>many|TRBD1|TRBV24-1|TRBJ2-1
CATSDLIGTGIGNEQFF
TGTGCCACCAGTGATTTGATCGGGACAGGGATTGGCAATGAGCAGTTCTTC
>many|TRBD2|TRBV5-6|TRBJ2-3
CASSRDYTDTQYF
TGTGCCAGCAGCCGGGACTACACAGATACGCAGTATTTT
>many|.|TRBV5-1|TRBJ1-2
CASSLGGIRGYTF
TGCGCCAGCAGCTTGGGGGGGATTCGTGGCTACACCTTC
>.|TRBD2|TRBV6-4|TRBJ2-5
CASSESSGAQEAQYF
TGTGCCAGCAGTGAGTCTAGCGGCGCGCAAGAGGCCCAGTACTTC
>many|.|TRBV20-1|TRBJ2-1
CSARNQSDLLGEQFF
TGCAGTGCTAGGAATCAATCGGACCTTTTAGGGGAGCAGTTCTTC
>many|.|TRBV20-1|TRBJ2-1
CSAITPPRDEQFF
TGCAGTGCAATAACCCCCCCGCGGGATGAGCAGTTCTTC